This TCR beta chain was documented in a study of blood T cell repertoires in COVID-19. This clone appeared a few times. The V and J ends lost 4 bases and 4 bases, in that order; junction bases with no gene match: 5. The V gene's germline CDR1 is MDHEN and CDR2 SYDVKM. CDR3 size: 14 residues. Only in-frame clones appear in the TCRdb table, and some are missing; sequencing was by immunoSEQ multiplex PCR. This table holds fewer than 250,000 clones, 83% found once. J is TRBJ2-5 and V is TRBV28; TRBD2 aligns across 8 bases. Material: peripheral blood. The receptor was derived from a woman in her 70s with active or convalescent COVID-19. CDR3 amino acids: CASSSAGRGETQYF. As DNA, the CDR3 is TGTGCCAGCAGTTCAGCCGGGAGGGGAGAGACCCAGTACTTC. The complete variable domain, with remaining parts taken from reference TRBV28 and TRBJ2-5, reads DVKVTQSSRYLVKRTGEKVFLECVQDMDHENMFWYRQDPGLGLRLIYFSYDVKMKEKGDIPEGYSVSREKKERFSLILESASTNQTSMYLCASSSAGRGETQYFGPGTRLLVL.